Below are 21 T cell receptor beta chains sequenced from a single sample in a study of blood T cell dynamics during melanoma immunotherapy. Only in-frame clones appear in the TCRdb table, and some are missing; sequencing was by immunoSEQ multiplex PCR. The profile shows roughly 30,000 clones, over 70% of them singletons. Time point described: week 3, after first cycle of checkpoint inhibitor. This material consisted of blood, taken from a patient treated with checkpoint blockade. All receptors derive from a human donor with melanoma.

The V gene is TRBV5-5, the J gene TRBJ1-3; tentative D call: TRBD1 (6 bases). CDR1 SGHKS and CDR2 YYEKEE come from the germline V gene (reference sequence). V was pared by 0 bases and J by 0 bases, with 13 bases between. This CDR3 comprises 17 residues. The CDR3, as DNA: TGTGCCAGCAGCTTGGCGGGAGGCAGGGGCTCTGGAAACACCATATATTTT. This sequence encodes CASSLAGGRGSGNTIYF.

The chain is built from TRBV30 and TRBJ2-5; no clear D. In germline, CDR1 is GTSNPN, CDR2 SVGIG (reference sequence). CDR3 length: 15 residues. The V end was cut by 1 base, the J end by 5 bases, with 17 bases between. CDR3 DNA sequence: TGTGCCTGGAGTGCTCAACCCCGGTCGCCGGAGACCCAGTACTTC. This sequence encodes CAWSAQPRSPETQYF.

The chain carries TRBV6-6 and TRBJ2-7, with D possibly being TRBD1 (5 bases). Germline V gene sequence: CDR1 MNHNY, CDR2 SVGAGI (reference sequence). The CDR3 covers 12 residues. Deletions cut 6 bases from V and 2 bases from J, with 8 bases between. The CDR3 DNA is TGTGCCAGCAGCCCAGGGCCCTACGAGCAGTACTTC. Protein: CASSPGPYEQYF.

The gene calls are TRBV10-3 and TRBJ1-2; D is uncertain. The CDR3 sequence is 16 residues long. The ends were cut back, 1 base at V and 6 bases at J, with 18 bases in the middle. Germline V CDR1 and CDR2: ENHRY, SYGVKD. CDR3 region: CAISEFPRTESDGYTF. The CDR3 DNA reads TGTGCCATCAGTGAGTTTCCCCGGACCGAAAGTGATGGCTACACCTTC.

The genes are TRBV19 and TRBJ1-6; tentatively, D is TRBD1 (6 bases). This CDR3 comprises 15 residues. V lost 7 bases and J lost 7, with 17 bases in between. Germline values: CDR1 LNHDA, CDR2 SQIVND (reference sequence). The chain's CDR3 is CASTPGQKLNSPLHF. DNA for the CDR3: TGTGCCAGTACTCCCGGACAGAAGCTCAATTCACCCCTCCACTTT.

The chain uses TRBV10-2 and TRBJ2-5; D gene uncertain. The V end lost 8 bases, the J end lost 1 base, and 11 bases lay between the germline ends. Germline CDR1 is WSHSY and CDR2 is SAAADI. CDR3 length equals 13 residues. The CDR3 region is CASGRRPQETQYF. CDR3 sequence (DNA): TGCGCCAGCGGTAGACGGCCCCAAGAGACCCAGTACTTC.

This chain links TRBV5-8 with TRBJ1-4; 8 nucleotides match TRBD1. The CDR3 totals 15 residues. Per germline, CDR1 SGHTS and CDR2 YDEGEE. Trimming took 3 bases from V and 10 from J; bases not matched to a gene: 11. The CDR3 sequence is CASSSTGGLMGKLFF. For the CDR3, the DNA is TGTGCCAGCAGCTCTACAGGGGGATTGATGGGAAAACTGTTTTTT.

This clone was recorded once. The chain has TRBV7-9 and TRBJ1-1, with D unclear. Per the germline V gene, CDR1 is SEHNR and CDR2 is FQNEAQ (reference sequence). This CDR3 is 15 amino acids long. V was shortened by 2 bases and J by 2 bases, with 12 bases between the two germline ends. CDR3 in amino acids: CASSLLSGFNTEAFF. As DNA, the CDR3 is TGTGCCAGCAGCTTATTATCAGGATTCAACACTGAAGCTTTCTTT.

This clone was seen only once. This chain joins TRBV5-1 and TRBJ2-7, with TRBD1 identical over 7 bases. The V gene's germline CDR1 is SGHRS and CDR2 YFSETQ. V was pared by 3 bases and J by 2 bases, with 8 bases of the junction left unmatched. This CDR3 has 15 residues. CDR3 in DNA: TGCGCCAGCAGCTACTACTCGACAGGGACCTACGAGCAGTACTTC. Protein: CASSYYSTGTYEQYF.

The V call is TRBV6-1, the J call TRBJ1-2; D is unclear. V dropped 0 bases and J dropped 4 bases, with 12 bases sitting between them. This CDR3 is built from 15 residues. Germline CDR1 MNHNS, CDR2 SASEGT. CDR3 residues: CASSEASKQTYGYTF. CDR3 DNA sequence: TGTGCCAGCAGTGAAGCCTCAAAACAGACCTATGGCTACACCTTC.

CDR3 sequence (DNA): TGTGCCTGGAGTAAGAGCTCCTATAATTCACCCCTCCACTTT. It encodes CAWSKSSYNSPLHF. This chain joins TRBV30 and TRBJ1-6; D is unresolved. The germline V gene has CDR1 GTSNPN and CDR2 SVGIG (reference sequence). The CDR3 consists of 14 residues. Trimming removed 2 bases at V and 0 bases at J, with 5 bases between.

A few counts support this clone. V is TRBV21-1 and J is TRBJ2-5; the table's D call, TRBD1, has no DNA check behind it. TRBV21-1 counts as a pseudogene. The length of the CDR3 is 15 residues. In DNA, the CDR3 is TGTGCCAGCAGCAAAGCCGAGACAGAACAAGAGACCCAGTACTTC. Translated, it gives CASSKAETEQETQYF.

The chain carries TRBV6-4 and TRBJ1-1; unclear D gene. The CDR3 has 15 residues. The germline V gene has CDR1 MRHNA and CDR2 SNTAGT. Trimming removed 2 bases from V and 3 bases from J, with 13 bases in between. Here the CDR3 reads CASSDKAGVDTEAFF. The CDR3 DNA reads TGTGCCAGCAGTGACAAGGCTGGGGTGGACACTGAAGCTTTCTTT.

The V gene is TRBV4-1, the J gene TRBJ2-7; weak D call: TRBD1 (5 bases). This CDR3 spans 14 amino acids. Trimming pared 2 bases from V and 5 bases from J, leaving 13 bases between. Germline assignment: CDR1 MGHRA and CDR2 YSYEKL. This chain's CDR3 is CASSQFSGSHEQYF. The CDR3 nucleotides read TGCGCCAGCAGCCAATTTTCAGGGTCCCACGAGCAGTACTTC.

The chain joins TRBV29-1 to TRBJ2-7, with 9 bases aligning to TRBD1. Germline V gene lookup returns CDR1 SQVTM and CDR2 ANQGSEA. The V and J ends lost 6 bases and 2 bases, in that order; junction bases with no gene match: 5. The CDR3 covers 13 residues. The CDR3 DNA follows: TGCAGCGTAACAGGGGGCAGCCCCTACGAGCAGTACTTC. Its translation: CSVTGGSPYEQYF.

CDR3 coding DNA: TGTGCCATCAGTGGCGGGACTAGCGGGGGTGAGACCCAGTACTTC. Its protein product is CAISGGTSGGETQYF. V and J are TRBV10-3 and TRBJ2-5; the match to TRBD2 covers 14 bases. The CDR3 spans 15 residues. Germline lookup yields CDR1 ENHRY and CDR2 SYGVKD. Losses at the gene ends were 4 bases for V and 5 bases for J; bases not matched to a gene: 3.

The table lists this clone with a few counts. The chain links TRBV28 to TRBJ2-2; no clear D. Per germline, CDR1 MDHEN and CDR2 SYDVKM. The CDR3 has 13 amino acids. The V end was cut by 6 bases, the J end by 3 bases, with 8 bases between. The CDR3 DNA is TGTGCCAGCAGGCTCCAGTACACCGGGGAGCTGTTTTTT. This codes for CASRLQYTGELFF.

The V gene is TRBV30, the J gene TRBJ1-6; D not resolved. Trimming took off 4 bases at V and 9 bases at J, with 13 bases between the two ends. Germline CDR1 and CDR2: GTSNPN and SVGIG (reference sequence). The CDR3 spans 13 residues. The CDR3 nucleotides are TGTGCCTGGATGGTAGGTGTCCGTTCACCCCTCCACTTT. Translation gives CAWMVGVRSPLHF.

V is TRBV6-6 and J is TRBJ2-5; TRBD1 aligns across 12 bases. Trimming cost V 6 bases and J 5 bases; bases outside gene matches: 7. This CDR3 has 15 amino acids. Germline loops: CDR1 MNHNY, CDR2 SVGAGI (reference sequence). The CDR3 sequence: CASSEGTGGWETQYF. The CDR3 bases are TGTGCCAGCAGCGAAGGGACAGGGGGCTGGGAGACCCAGTACTTC.

The rearrangement links TRBV4-3 to TRBJ2-3; a possible D gene is TRBD2 (6 bases). Trimming took 0 bases from V and 6 from J, leaving 16 bases between them. Per germline, CDR1 LGHNA and CDR2 YSLEER. The CDR3 runs to 16 residues. Written as DNA, the CDR3 is TGCGCCAGCAGCCAAGATCGACTAGTAGGCTCCGATACGCAGTATTTT. Residues: CASSQDRLVGSDTQYF.

This chain links TRBV30 with TRBJ2-2; D is undetermined. Germline-derived CDR1 and CDR2 are GTSNPN and SVGIG (reference sequence). This CDR3 contains 13 residues. V gave up 4 bases and J gave up 5 bases, with 11 bases separating them. The CDR3, as DNA: TGTGCCTGGATACCCGAGAGGACCGGGGAGCTGTTTTTT. Protein product: CAWIPERTGELFF.